Listed below are T cell receptor beta chains from one sample, sequenced in a study of T cell responses to AZD1222 COVID-19 vaccine. Sequenced by immunoSEQ multiplex PCR; TCRdb stores in-frame clones only, minus some. The table includes fewer than 200,000 clones, around 92% detected once. This specimen was peripheral blood, taken on day 0 of MenACWY control vaccination. Receptors were obtained from an adult in good health. The CDR3 runs from the conserved cysteine through the conserved F or W. D genes are given only for firm matches. Not every row has a clone size; where given, it reads once, few, many or a size class.

abundance	d_gene	j_gene	v_gene	CDR3aa	CDR3nt
few	TRBD1	TRBJ1-5	TRBV24-1	CATSRQGATAPQHF	TGTGCCACCAGTAGGCAGGGGGCCACCGCGCCCCAGCATTTT
-	TRBD1	TRBJ1-5	TRBV27	CATRTKGAGNQPQHF	TGTGCCACCCGAACTAAGGGGGCAGGCAATCAGCCCCAGCATTTT
-	TRBD1	TRBJ2-7	TRBV6-6	CASTVGTGAYEQYF	TGTGCCAGCACGGTGGGGACAGGAGCCTACGAGCAGTACTTC
-	TRBD2	TRBJ2-1	TRBV5-1	CASSLSQASGYNEQFF	TGCGCCAGCAGCTTGTCACAGGCTAGCGGCTACAATGAGCAGTTCTTC
-	-	TRBJ2-7	TRBV25-1	CASSESDFSYEQYF	TGTGCCAGCAGTGAATCAGATTTCTCCTACGAGCAGTACTTC
-	-	TRBJ1-6	TRBV25-1	CASSAPRPSPLHF	TGTGCCAGCAGTGCGCCCCGACCTTCACCCCTCCACTTT
-	-	TRBJ1-5	TRBV11-2	CASSLSRGQPQHF	TGTGCCAGCAGCTTATCCAGGGGTCAGCCCCAGCATTTT
-	TRBD1	TRBJ2-3	TRBV27	CASSPQDRGQDTQYF	TGTGCCAGCAGTCCCCAGGACAGGGGCCAGGATACGCAGTATTTT
-	-	TRBJ2-1	TRBV27	CASRVAGVNNEQFF	TGTGCCAGCAGGGTGGCAGGGGTTAACAATGAGCAGTTCTTC
-	-	TRBJ2-1	TRBV7-9	CASSFPNEQFF	TGTGCCAGCAGCTTCCCCAACGAGCAGTTCTTC
-	-	TRBJ2-3	TRBV5-1	CASSLRGAGRSTDTQYF	TGCGCCAGCAGCTTGAGAGGAGCGGGCCGAAGCACAGATACGCAGTATTTT
-	-	TRBJ1-2	TRBV7-2	CASRQNGFLGYTF	TGTGCCAGCCGCCAGAACGGGTTTTTAGGCTACACCTTC
-	-	TRBJ1-4	TRBV4-3	CASSQDNSEKLFF	TGCGCCAGCAGCCAAGATAATAGTGAAAAACTGTTTTTT
-	TRBD1	TRBJ1-5	TRBV2	CASRSPDRARAGDGQPQHF	TGTGCCAGCAGGTCCCCGGACAGGGCCCGTGCGGGTGATGGTCAGCCCCAGCATTTT
-	-	TRBJ2-1	TRBV27	CASSLSSRPQGNEQFF	TGTGCCAGCAGTTTATCGAGCAGGCCCCAGGGCAATGAGCAGTTCTTC
-	-	TRBJ1-1	TRBV18	CASSPARITNTEAFF	TGTGCCAGCTCACCAGCGAGGATAACGAACACTGAAGCTTTCTTT
once	-	TRBJ2-6	TRBV6-5	CASSYLRGGANVLTF	TGTGCCAGCAGTTACCTCAGGGGAGGGGCCAACGTCCTGACTTTC
-	-	TRBJ2-3	TRBV14	CASSQDRLATDTQYF	TGTGCCAGCAGCCAAGATCGGCTAGCTACAGATACGCAGTATTTT
-	-	TRBJ2-2	TRBV21-1	CASRPHLGGELFF	TGTGCCAGCAGGCCTCACCTTGGGGGGGAGCTGTTTTTT
-	-	TRBJ1-1	TRBV28	CASRLLPGVLNTEAFF	TGTGCCAGCAGGCTGCTTCCAGGGGTCTTGAACACTGAAGCTTTCTTT
once	-	TRBJ1-1	TRBV11-3	CASSPRGGRNTEAFF	TGTGCCAGCAGCCCTCGGGGAGGGAGGAACACTGAAGCTTTCTTT
-	-	TRBJ1-6	TRBV7-3	CASSLTGSVNSPLHF	TGTGCCAGCAGCTTAACCGGCAGTGTTAATTCACCCCTCCACTTT
-	-	TRBJ1-1	TRBV9	CASSVGPGPNTEAFF	TGTGCCAGCAGCGTAGGTCCAGGGCCGAACACTGAAGCTTTCTTT
-	TRBD2	TRBJ2-1	TRBV9	CASSGRTVAGGEQFF	TGTGCCAGCAGCGGGCGGACCGTAGCGGGTGGGGAGCAGTTCTTC
-	TRBD1	TRBJ1-1	TRBV28	CASSAWTGEGTEAFF	TGTGCCAGCAGTGCGTGGACAGGGGAGGGCACTGAAGCTTTCTTT
-	-	TRBJ1-6	TRBV6-5	CASKTQSLLLSPLHF	TGTGCCAGCAAAACCCAGAGCCTATTACTTTCACCCCTCCACTTT
-	-	TRBJ2-3	TRBV30	CAWSMLYDTQYF	TGTGCCTGGAGTATGCTGTACGATACGCAGTATTTT
-	-	TRBJ2-3	TRBV19	CAGGTPGTDTQYF	TGTGCCGGTGGGACCCCAGGGACAGATACGCAGTATTTT
-	-	TRBJ2-7	TRBV2	CASNVIATYEQYF	TGTGCCAGCAACGTAATAGCTACCTACGAGCAGTACTTC
-	TRBD1	TRBJ2-7	TRBV15	CATSRALGQGSHEQYF	TGTGCCACCAGCAGAGCCCTGGGACAGGGCAGCCACGAGCAGTACTTC
-	-	TRBJ1-5	TRBV6-6	CASTIGGNQPQHF	TGTGCCAGCACCATTGGGGGCAATCAGCCCCAGCATTTT
-	-	TRBJ2-1	TRBV21-1	CAGSSKVQIGTLNEQFF	TGTGCCGGCAGCTCGAAGGTCCAGATAGGGACTCTCAATGAGCAGTTCTTC
-	-	TRBJ2-1	TRBV6-2/TRBV6-3	CASSWGRGSEQFF	TGTGCCAGCAGTTGGGGGCGGGGGAGTGAGCAGTTCTTC
-	-	TRBJ1-1	TRBV3-1/TRBV3-2	CASSQDPSFTLKSFF	TGTGCCAGCAGCCAAGATCCCAGTTTTACACTGAAGTCCTTCTTT
-	-	TRBJ1-1	TRBV5-5	CASSTDSFTEAFF	TGTGCCAGCAGCACGGACAGTTTCACTGAAGCTTTCTTT
-	-	TRBJ1-1	TRBV7-9	CASSLLNTEAFF	TGTGCCAGCAGCTTATTAAACACTGAAGCTTTCTTT
once	-	TRBJ2-5	TRBV5-1	CASSNQVPQETQYF	TGCGCCAGCAGCAACCAAGTCCCCCAAGAGACCCAGTACTTC
-	-	TRBJ1-1	TRBV3-1/TRBV3-2	CASSQDPRDTEAFF	TGTGCCAGCAGCCAAGATCCCCGGGACACTGAAGCTTTCTTT
-	-	TRBJ2-3	TRBV19	CASNRGRVTDTQYF	TGTGCCAGTAATCGGGGGAGAGTAACAGATACGCAGTATTTT
-	-	TRBJ2-1	TRBV19	CASSRQAPGNEQFF	TGTGCCAGTAGTCGGCAGGCCCCTGGCAATGAGCAGTTCTTC
-	-	TRBJ2-7	TRBV9	CASSTSPGTSSYEQYF	TGTGCCAGCAGCACCAGTCCCGGGACATCATCCTACGAGCAGTACTTC
-	-	TRBJ2-2	TRBV29-1	CSVADYRSNTGELFF	TGCAGCGTTGCGGATTACCGATCGAACACCGGGGAGCTGTTTTTT
-	TRBD1	TRBJ1-6	TRBV5-1	CASSRGTGTPSYNSPLHF	TGCGCCAGCAGCCGGGGGACAGGGACCCCCTCCTATAATTCACCCCTCCACTTT
-	TRBD2	TRBJ2-1	TRBV11-3	CASSKPGLAEFF	TGTGCCAGCAGCAAACCGGGACTAGCGGAGTTCTTC
-	-	TRBJ2-1	TRBV21-1	CASSKGDEQFF	TGTGCCAGCAGCAAAGGGGATGAGCAGTTCTTC
once	TRBD2	TRBJ2-1	TRBV14	CASSQGGSYHNEQFF	TGTGCCAGCAGCCAAGGCGGGAGCTACCACAATGAGCAGTTCTTC
-	TRBD2	TRBJ2-3	TRBV18	CASSPDSGRPPGTDTQYF	TGTGCCAGCTCACCGGACAGCGGGAGGCCGCCTGGGACAGATACGCAGTATTTT